One sample yielded the 29 T cell receptor beta chains listed below, sequenced in a study of T-cell reconstitution after alpha-beta-depleted transplantation in children. Researchers prepared the TCRbeta library using unique molecular identifiers, the study reports. One entry per CDR3 protein results from TCRdb running MiXCR on the PCR reads. Among a few hundred thousand distinct CDR3 sequences, about 16% were seen once, and the ten largest hold approximately 3%. The sequences come from PBMCs from the stem cell graft donor, collected from the stem cell graft. Source of these receptors: a human donor who donated a stem cell graft to a child with acute lymphoblastic leukemia.

The chain joins TRBV27 to TRBJ1-1, with no clear D. With 5 bases removed from V and 0 bases from J, the gap between germline ends came to 13 bases. Germline lookup yields CDR1 MNHEY and CDR2 SMNVEV (reference sequence). This CDR3 has 15 residues. CDR3 loop: CASSVNSLLNTEAFF. The CDR3 region has the DNA TGTGCCAGCAGTGTGAACAGCCTCCTGAACACTGAAGCTTTCTTT.

The chain recombines TRBV5-4 with TRBJ1-2, with a possible D match to TRBD1 (6 bases). Trimming left V 4 bases short and J 4 bases short, with 20 bases between. Germline CDR1 is SGHNT and CDR2 is YYREEE (reference sequence). This CDR3 region has 16 residues. Here the CDR3 reads CASSPPGTLRTYGYTF. In nucleotides, the CDR3 is TGTGCCAGCAGCCCGCCCGGGACACTCCGGACCTATGGCTACACCTTC.

The chain employs TRBV5-1 and TRBJ2-6; 9 bases line up with TRBD2. CDR3 size: 17 residues. The germline gives CDR1 SGHRS, CDR2 YFSETQ. Trimming removed 1 base from V and 2 bases from J; junction bases left unmatched: 4. The chain's CDR3 is CASSLLIAGAGANVLTF. CDR3 sequence (DNA): TGCGCCAGCAGCTTGTTGATAGCGGGAGCTGGGGCCAACGTCCTGACTTTC.

This clonotype was counted only a few times. This sequence joins TRBV29-1 and TRBJ2-6; 9 bases fit TRBD2. The CDR3 runs 20 residues. Germline-derived CDR1 and CDR2 are SQVTM and ANQGSEA. Losses at the gene ends were 6 bases for V and 0 bases for J; bases not matched to a gene: 18. The CDR3 DNA sequence: TGCAGCGTCCGGGTACCAGGGACTAGCTTGGAGAGCTCTGGGGCCAACGTCCTGACTTTC. It yields the protein CSVRVPGTSLESSGANVLTF.

The sample holds a few counts of this clonotype. The chain has TRBV5-5 and TRBJ2-7; TRBD2 is a possible D gene (6 bases). With 4 bases removed from V and 2 bases from J, the gap between germline ends came to 13 bases. Per germline, CDR1 SGHKS and CDR2 YYEKEE (reference sequence). The CDR3 spans 14 residues. CDR3 sequence (DNA): TGTGCCAGCAGCGCGTATAGCGGACCCTACGAGCAGTACTTC. It translates to CASSAYSGPYEQYF.

The CDR3 is CSSEGNTGELFF. The CDR3 nucleotides are TGCAGCTCTGAGGGGAACACCGGGGAGCTGTTTTTT. The V call is TRBV29-1, the J call TRBJ2-2; tentative D call: TRBD2 (5 bases). The CDR3 totals 12 residues. Per germline, CDR1 SQVTM and CDR2 ANQGSEA. Trimming left V 8 bases short and J 1 base short, with 8 bases between.

This clonotype has just a few counts. CDR3 in DNA: TGCAGTGCTAGCCGTATTGAATTTGCAACTAATGAAAAACTGTTTTTT. This sequence encodes CSASRIEFATNEKLFF. The chain links TRBV20-1 to TRBJ1-4; D is unclear. The V and J ends lost 3 bases and 0 bases respectively, with 14 bases between them. CDR1 and CDR2 from the germline V gene are DFQATT and SNEGSKA (reference sequence). The CDR3 has 16 residues.

This clonotype has just a few counts. The rearrangement joins TRBV18 to TRBJ1-5; D unclear. Trimming shortened V by 1 base and J by 0 bases, and 7 bases separated the two germline ends. CDR1 is KGHSH, CDR2 LQKENI, per germline. This CDR3 is 15 amino acids long. CDR3: CASSPLAASNQPQHF. In nucleotides, the CDR3 is TGTGCCAGCTCACCACTGGCAGCTAGCAATCAGCCCCAGCATTTT. Variable domain in full (rest from reference TRBV18 and TRBJ1-5): NAGVMQNPRHLVRRRGQEARLRCSPMKGHSHVYWYRQLPEEGLKFMVYLQKENIIDESGMPKERFSAEFPKEGPSILRIQQVVRGDSAAYFCASSPLAASNQPQHFGDGTRLSIL.

On this clonotype: One end of the junction does not line up with germline, which may come from a read error. This chain joins TRBV10-3 and TRBJ2-3; 8 nucleotides line up with TRBD2. The CDR3 contains 14 residues. Germline V gives CDR1 ENHRY, CDR2 SYGVKD. CDR3 DNA sequence: TGTGCCATCAATCAGCGGGAGAGCACAAATACGCAGTATTTT. Translating gives CAINQRESTNTQYF.

The chain links TRBV7-2 to TRBJ2-7; 9 bases line up with TRBD1. The CDR3 totals 15 residues. After removal of 1 base from V and 1 base from J, the junction contained 2 bases not matched to a gene. The germline CDR1 and CDR2 sequences are SGHTA and FQGNSA. This chain's CDR3 is CASSLGTGESYEQYF. CDR3 nucleotide sequence: TGTGCCAGCAGCTTAGGGACAGGGGAGTCCTACGAGCAGTACTTC.

The CDR3 is CASSVGTEHTDTQYF. CDR3 DNA sequence: TGTGCCAGCAGCGTCGGGACAGAACACACAGATACGCAGTATTTT. The chain is built from TRBV9 and TRBJ2-3; TRBD1 matches at 7 bases. J lost 2 bases, V lost 2 bases, and 5 bases had no gene match. From germline, CDR1 is SGDLS and CDR2 YYNGEE. The CDR3 totals 15 residues.

The V and J genes are TRBV20-1 and TRBJ2-3; D is possibly TRBD2 (5 bases). CDR1 DFQATT and CDR2 SNEGSKA come from the germline V gene (reference sequence). This CDR3 is built from 15 residues. V lost 5 bases and J 2 bases, leaving 17 bases between the germline ends. The CDR3 spells CSAPREDGFTDTQYF. The DNA for the CDR3 is TGCAGTGCTCCCCGGGAAGACGGCTTCACAGATACGCAGTATTTT.

This clonotype showed up just a few times. The V gene is TRBV15, the J gene TRBJ1-3, with D possibly being TRBD1 (6 bases). Germline V lookup: CDR1 LNHNV, CDR2 YYDKDF (reference sequence). This CDR3 is built from 16 residues. The germline V and J ends were trimmed by 5 bases and 0 bases, with 14 bases remaining between them. CDR3 nucleotide sequence: TGTGCCACCAGCTGGGACACTCGAACCTCTGGAAACACCATATATTTT. Translated: CATSWDTRTSGNTIYF.

As regards this clonotype: A read error may be the cause here, since a much bigger clone is one base away. Without the conserved terminal phenylalanine or tryptophan, this CDR3 likely stems from a read error. The chain combines TRBV9 with TRBJ2-7; 9 positions match TRBD1. The CDR3 extends over 17 amino acids. Germline V lookup: CDR1 SGDLS, CDR2 YYNGEE. The junction had 12 bases not matched to a gene; V was cut back by 3 bases and J by 2 bases. CDR3 coding DNA: TGTGCCAGCAGCGGTCCCTTACAGGGGGCAAGGACCTACGAGCAGTACTTG. This codes for CASSGPLQGARTYEQYL.

A few counts support this clonotype. This chain connects TRBV20-1 to TRBJ2-7; no clear D. There are 14 residues in the CDR3. V shed 1 base and J shed 3 bases, with 13 bases lying between them. CDR1 and CDR2 from the germline V gene are DFQATT and SNEGSKA (reference sequence). For the CDR3, the DNA is TGCAGTGCTAGAGGAGGACGACTGAGCTACGAGCAGTACTTC. It yields the protein CSARGGRLSYEQYF.

The chain recombines TRBV5-1 with TRBJ2-7; 10 bases agree with TRBD1. V shed 4 bases, J shed 1 base, and the junction held 5 bases outside the gene matches. Germline V gives CDR1 SGHRS, CDR2 YFSETQ. The CDR3 length is 15 residues. The CDR3 DNA is TGCGCCAGCAGCATACCGGACAGGGGGTCCTACGAGCAGTACTTC. Encoded protein: CASSIPDRGSYEQYF.

The genes are TRBV27 and TRBJ2-7; D may be TRBD2 (5 bases). CDR1 and CDR2 from the germline V gene are MNHEY and SMNVEV (reference sequence). Trimming left V 3 bases short and J 3 bases short, with 12 bases between. The CDR3 has 14 residues. The DNA of the CDR3 is TGTGCCAGCAGTTTGAAAAGGGAGTTCTACGAGCAGTACTTC. It is translated as CASSLKREFYEQYF.

Only a few counts were recorded for this clonotype. The CDR3 spells CASSFTGGGTEAFF. The CDR3 region has the DNA TGCGCCAGCAGCTTTACAGGGGGCGGAACTGAAGCTTTCTTT. This rearrangement joins TRBV5-1 to TRBJ1-1; 9 bases are shared with TRBD1. V was clipped by 2 bases and J by 5 bases; unmatched bases: 4. Germline V gives CDR1 SGHRS, CDR2 YFSETQ. The CDR3 has 14 amino acids.

This clonotype was recorded a few times. The rearrangement links TRBV9 to TRBJ2-2; D unresolved. Germline V CDR1 and CDR2: SGDLS, YYNGEE. The CDR3 runs to 14 residues. V lost 4 bases and J 7 bases, leaving 14 bases between the germline ends. This CDR3 is CASSPNAPFGELFF. DNA of the CDR3: TGTGCCAGCAGCCCAAACGCACCCTTCGGGGAGCTGTTTTTT.

The sample holds a few counts of this clonotype. The rearrangement joins TRBV7-2 to TRBJ2-7, with 8 positions matching TRBD2. CDR3 size: 14 residues. Germline values: CDR1 SGHTA, CDR2 FQGNSA. V was pared by 4 bases and J by 4 bases, with 6 bases of the junction left unmatched. The CDR3 spells CASSSPGLVYEQYF. For the CDR3, the DNA is TGTGCCAGCAGCTCTCCGGGACTAGTTTACGAGCAGTACTTC.

This clonotype was observed a handful of times. This chain joins TRBV7-3 and TRBJ2-2; a weak D match, TRBD1 (5 bases). Germline loops: CDR1 SGHTA, CDR2 FQGTGA. Trimming cost V 3 bases and J 5 bases, with 10 bases left between them. CDR3 length equals 14 residues. CDR3 region: CASSFSGHTGELFF. The CDR3 region has the DNA TGTGCCAGCAGCTTCTCTGGACATACCGGGGAGCTGTTTTTT.

The chain couples TRBV3-1 to TRBJ2-1, with 10 bases fitting TRBD2. The CDR3 length is 15 residues. Losses at the gene ends were 7 bases for V and 3 bases for J; bases not matched to a gene: 6. Looked up from germline, CDR1 is LGHDT and CDR2 is YNNKEL (reference sequence). CDR3 loop: CASMPAGGYYNEQFF. DNA of the CDR3: TGTGCCAGCATGCCAGCGGGAGGGTACTACAATGAGCAGTTCTTC.

This chain connects TRBV7-3 to TRBJ2-5; 7 positions match TRBD1. The CDR3 sequence is 13 residues long. Germline V gene data show CDR1 as SGHTA and CDR2 as FQGTGA. The V gene end was trimmed by 5 bases and the J gene end by 9 bases; junction bases not matched to a gene: 9. The chain's CDR3 is CASSPGTELAQYF. Written as DNA, the CDR3 is TGTGCCAGCAGCCCGGGGACAGAGTTGGCCCAGTACTTC.

This clonotype was observed once. The chain combines TRBV11-2 with TRBJ2-1; 10 bases fit TRBD2. The length of the CDR3 is 18 residues. CDR1 is SGHAT, CDR2 FQNNGV, per germline. V trimming: 2 bases; J trimming: 7 bases; junction bases outside the gene matches: 14. This chain's CDR3 is CASSLLGGFASGSNEQFF. CDR3 in DNA: TGTGCCAGCAGCTTACTGGGGGGCTTTGCTAGCGGGAGTAATGAGCAGTTCTTC.

This clonotype showed up just a few times. V and J are TRBV9 and TRBJ1-2, with D maybe TRBD1 (5 bases). The length of the CDR3 is 17 residues. V lost 1 base and J 4 bases, leaving 20 bases between the germline ends. Germline V gene sequence: CDR1 SGDLS, CDR2 YYNGEE. The CDR3 reads CASSVSVGDGGTYGYTF. The DNA for the CDR3 is TGTGCCAGCAGCGTATCTGTAGGGGACGGGGGAACCTATGGCTACACCTTC.

The CDR3 sequence: CASSFGTKTYEQYF. CDR3 DNA sequence: TGTGCCAGCAGTTTTGGGACTAAAACCTACGAGCAGTACTTC. The chain recombines TRBV27 with TRBJ2-7; 7 nucleotides agree with TRBD2. The ends lost 3 bases at V and 2 bases at J; junction bases unmatched: 4. CDR3 length: 14 residues. CDR1 is MNHEY, CDR2 SMNVEV, per germline (reference sequence).

The table lists this clonotype with a few counts. This chain joins TRBV9 and TRBJ2-7; D unclear. Germline V gives CDR1 SGDLS, CDR2 YYNGEE. V was cut by 0 bases and J by 1 base, with 8 bases left in between. This CDR3 is 14 amino acids long. CDR3 sequence (DNA): TGTGCCAGCAGCGTAGGGTCAGTTTCCTACGAGCAGTACTTC. It translates to CASSVGSVSYEQYF.

The chain is built from TRBV2 and TRBJ2-5, with TRBD2 identical over 8 bases. This CDR3 is 14 amino acids long. J gave up 1 base and V 7 bases, and 5 bases lay outside the gene matches. CDR1 and CDR2 (germline): SNHLY, FYNNEI. The chain's CDR3 is CASTLGRAQETQYF. In DNA form, the CDR3 reads TGTGCCAGCACCCTCGGGAGGGCCCAAGAGACCCAGTACTTC.

This clonotype appeared a few times. This chain joins TRBV5-1 and TRBJ2-7; the match to TRBD2 covers 12 bases. The CDR3 is made up of 17 amino acids. Looked up from germline, CDR1 is SGHRS and CDR2 is YFSETQ. The V gene end was trimmed by 0 bases and the J gene end by 2 bases; junction bases not matched to a gene: 6. Here the CDR3 DNA reads TGCGCCAGCAGCTTGGAGACTAGCGGGAGTCATCCCTACGAGCAGTACTTC. Amino acids: CASSLETSGSHPYEQYF.